These T cell receptor beta chains were read from a single sample in a study of OX40 agonist ivuxolimab in advanced cancers. Assay used: immunoSEQ multiplex PCR; TCRdb lists only in-frame clones, some missing. The table records more than 65,000 clones, 88% of them present only once. Specimen: CD4+ or CD8+ T cells sorted from blood, collected in a trial of the OX40 agonist ivuxolimab. The receptor source for this set is an adult with an advanced solid tumor such as melanoma, head and neck, liver or kidney cancer. Both conserved end residues are part of each CDR3. A D gene is named only where the DNA matches it firmly. Clone size appears in some rows only: once, few, many, or a class for an expanded clone.

CDR3aa: CASSSTVNTGELFF
CDR3nt: TGTGCCAGCAGCTCTACGGTGAACACCGGGGAGCTGTTTTTT
abundance: -
v_gene: TRBV5-4
j_gene: TRBJ2-2
d_gene: -

CDR3aa: CASSSRDSTYGYTF
CDR3nt: TGCGCCAGCAGTAGCCGGGACAGCACCTATGGCTACACCTTC
abundance: few
v_gene: TRBV5-1
j_gene: TRBJ1-2
d_gene: TRBD1

CDR3aa: CASSVRIGLAETQYF
CDR3nt: TGTGCCAGCAGCGTACGGATAGGGCTAGCAGAGACCCAGTACTTC
abundance: -
v_gene: TRBV9
j_gene: TRBJ2-5
d_gene: -

CDR3aa: CASSQESRGANTGELFF
CDR3nt: TGCGCCAGCAGCCAAGAATCAAGGGGGGCGAACACCGGGGAGCTGTTTTTT
abundance: few
v_gene: TRBV4-1
j_gene: TRBJ2-2
d_gene: -

CDR3aa: CASSETSSLSFYEQYF
CDR3nt: TGTGCCAGCAGTGAAACTAGTTCCCTCTCCTTCTACGAGCAGTACTTC
abundance: -
v_gene: TRBV6-1
j_gene: TRBJ2-7
d_gene: -

CDR3aa: CASSYSTGWETQYF
CDR3nt: TGTGCCAGCAGTTACTCGACAGGGTGGGAGACCCAGTACTTC
abundance: -
v_gene: TRBV6-5
j_gene: TRBJ2-5
d_gene: TRBD1

CDR3aa: CASSFLPRGETQYF
CDR3nt: TGTGCCAGCAGTTTTCTCCCCAGGGGAGAGACCCAATACTTC
abundance: -
v_gene: TRBV27
j_gene: TRBJ2-5
d_gene: -

CDR3aa: CASSRDRNTYEQYF
CDR3nt: TGTGCCAGCTCAAGGGACAGAAACACCTACGAGCAGTACTTC
abundance: -
v_gene: TRBV18
j_gene: TRBJ2-7
d_gene: TRBD1

CDR3aa: CASSNRYRESYNEQFF
CDR3nt: TGTGCCAGCAGCAATAGATACAGGGAATCCTACAATGAGCAGTTCTTC
abundance: -
v_gene: TRBV5-4
j_gene: TRBJ2-1
d_gene: -

CDR3aa: CAISESGWSSYNEQFF
CDR3nt: TGTGCCATCAGTGAGTCGGGCTGGAGCTCCTACAATGAGCAGTTCTTC
abundance: -
v_gene: TRBV10-3
j_gene: TRBJ2-1
d_gene: -

CDR3aa: CASGLAIYNEQFF
CDR3nt: TGTGCTAGTGGTTTGGCCATATACAATGAGCAGTTCTTC
abundance: -
v_gene: TRBV12-5
j_gene: TRBJ2-1
d_gene: -

CDR3aa: CASRGQGAGGYTF
CDR3nt: TGTGCCAGTCGGGGACAGGGGGCAGGTGGCTACACCTTC
abundance: -
v_gene: TRBV2
j_gene: TRBJ1-2
d_gene: TRBD1

CDR3aa: CASSVGKETQYF
CDR3nt: TGTGCCAGCAGTGTAGGGAAAGAGACCCAGTACTTC
abundance: few
v_gene: TRBV2
j_gene: TRBJ2-5
d_gene: -

CDR3aa: CASSLGTSGGPSYEQYF
CDR3nt: TGTGCCAGCTCACTAGGGACTAGCGGGGGGCCGTCCTACGAGCAGTACTTC
abundance: once
v_gene: TRBV18
j_gene: TRBJ2-7
d_gene: TRBD2

CDR3aa: CASSSSTASNQPQHF
CDR3nt: TGTGCCAGCAGTTCCTCGACAGCTAGCAATCAGCCCCAGCATTTT
abundance: -
v_gene: TRBV28
j_gene: TRBJ1-5
d_gene: -

CDR3aa: CASSRAYEQYF
CDR3nt: TGTGCCAGCAGTCGAGCCTACGAGCAGTACTTC
abundance: -
v_gene: TRBV11-2
j_gene: TRBJ2-7
d_gene: -

CDR3aa: CASSPDGAYGYTF
CDR3nt: TGTGCCAGCAGTCCCGACGGGGCGTATGGCTACACCTTC
abundance: -
v_gene: TRBV6-4
j_gene: TRBJ1-2
d_gene: -

CDR3aa: CASSPGIAGEETQYF
CDR3nt: TGTGCCAGCTCACCTGGGATAGCGGGGGAAGAGACCCAGTACTTC
abundance: -
v_gene: TRBV18
j_gene: TRBJ2-5
d_gene: TRBD2

CDR3aa: CASSRGPTGELFF
CDR3nt: TGTGCCAGCAGCCGCGGGCCTACCGGGGAGCTGTTTTTT
abundance: -
v_gene: TRBV7-2
j_gene: TRBJ2-2
d_gene: -

CDR3aa: CASSPSSSNTGELFF
CDR3nt: TGTGCCAGCAGCCCGTCTAGCTCGAACACCGGGGAGCTGTTTTTT
abundance: -
v_gene: TRBV5-5
j_gene: TRBJ2-2
d_gene: -

CDR3aa: CASSPPASGANVLTF
CDR3nt: TGTGCCAGCTCACCGCCGGCCTCTGGGGCCAACGTCCTGACTTTC
abundance: -
v_gene: TRBV18
j_gene: TRBJ2-6
d_gene: -

CDR3aa: CASSPSGGSNYGYTF
CDR3nt: TGTGCCAGCAGCCCCTCTGGCGGGTCTAACTATGGCTACACCTTC
abundance: -
v_gene: TRBV7-6
j_gene: TRBJ1-2
d_gene: -

CDR3aa: CASSLKADPSYEQYF
CDR3nt: TGTGCCAGCAGTTTAAAGGCAGATCCTTCCTACGAGCAGTACTTC
abundance: -
v_gene: TRBV27
j_gene: TRBJ2-7
d_gene: -

CDR3aa: CASSLVRVGSGNTIYF
CDR3nt: TGTGCCAGCAGCTTAGTCAGGGTAGGATCTGGAAACACCATATATTTT
abundance: -
v_gene: TRBV7-2
j_gene: TRBJ1-3
d_gene: -

CDR3aa: CASSYRQGEVSPLHF
CDR3nt: TGTGCCAGCAGTTATAGACAGGGGGAGGTTTCACCCCTCCACTTT
abundance: few
v_gene: TRBV2
j_gene: TRBJ1-6
d_gene: TRBD1

CDR3aa: CASSPSSRGGSSPLHF
CDR3nt: TGTGCCAGCTCACCGTCTTCCAGGGGAGGTAGTTCACCCCTCCACTTT
abundance: few
v_gene: TRBV18
j_gene: TRBJ1-6
d_gene: -

CDR3aa: CASSLYTDTQYF
CDR3nt: TGTGCCAGCAGCCTCTACACAGATACGCAGTATTTT
abundance: -
v_gene: TRBV11-2
j_gene: TRBJ2-3
d_gene: -

CDR3aa: CASSKGDSMNTEAFF
CDR3nt: TGTGCCAGCAGTAAAGGGGACAGTATGAACACTGAAGCTTTCTTT
abundance: -
v_gene: TRBV6-5
j_gene: TRBJ1-1
d_gene: TRBD1

CDR3aa: CASSENWSETQYF
CDR3nt: TGTGCCAGCAGTGAAAATTGGTCAGAGACCCAGTACTTC
abundance: medium-sized
v_gene: TRBV6-1
j_gene: TRBJ2-5
d_gene: -

CDR3aa: CASSHPGIYEQYF
CDR3nt: TGTGCCAGCAGCCACCCAGGGATCTACGAGCAGTACTTC
abundance: -
v_gene: TRBV14
j_gene: TRBJ2-7
d_gene: -

CDR3aa: CASSIALRLGIYGYTF
CDR3nt: TGTGCCAGTAGTATAGCCCTACGGCTGGGGATATATGGCTACACCTTC
abundance: once
v_gene: TRBV19
j_gene: TRBJ1-2
d_gene: -

CDR3aa: CASSQDWSEQFF
CDR3nt: TGTGCCAGCAGCCAAGATTGGAGTGAGCAGTTCTTC
abundance: -
v_gene: TRBV14
j_gene: TRBJ2-1
d_gene: -

CDR3aa: CASSLATEAFF
CDR3nt: TGTGCCAGCAGCTTGGCCACTGAAGCTTTCTTT
abundance: -
v_gene: TRBV5-6
j_gene: TRBJ1-1
d_gene: -

CDR3aa: CASSDLRNTEAFF
CDR3nt: TGTGCCAGCAGTGACCTAAGAAACACTGAAGCTTTCTTT
abundance: few
v_gene: TRBV2
j_gene: TRBJ1-1
d_gene: -

CDR3aa: CASSPRQGYNSPLHF
CDR3nt: TGTGCCAGCAGCCCCAGACAGGGCTATAATTCACCCCTCCACTTT
abundance: -
v_gene: TRBV5-4
j_gene: TRBJ1-6
d_gene: TRBD1

CDR3aa: CATSRGTTEAFF
CDR3nt: TGTGCCACCAGCAGAGGGACAACTGAAGCTTTCTTT
abundance: -
v_gene: TRBV15
j_gene: TRBJ1-1
d_gene: -

CDR3aa: CASGVWGAVEAFF
CDR3nt: TGTGCCAGCGGGGTATGGGGGGCTGTTGAAGCTTTCTTT
abundance: -
v_gene: TRBV28
j_gene: TRBJ1-1
d_gene: -

CDR3aa: CASSTGTDTGAFF
CDR3nt: TGCGCCAGCAGCACCGGGACAGACACTGGAGCTTTCTTT
abundance: -
v_gene: TRBV5-1
j_gene: TRBJ1-1
d_gene: TRBD1

CDR3aa: CASSRAENTEAFF
CDR3nt: TGTGCCAGTAGTCGGGCAGAAAACACTGAAGCTTTCTTT
abundance: few
v_gene: TRBV19
j_gene: TRBJ1-1
d_gene: -

CDR3aa: CASSSWGFDEKLFF
CDR3nt: TGTGCCAGCAGTTCATGGGGTTTCGATGAAAAACTGTTTTTT
abundance: -
v_gene: TRBV2
j_gene: TRBJ1-4
d_gene: -

CDR3aa: CASSRRTVGEQYF
CDR3nt: TGTGCCAGCAGCCGAAGAACGGTTGGCGAGCAGTACTTC
abundance: -
v_gene: TRBV14
j_gene: TRBJ2-7
d_gene: -

CDR3aa: CASSYSMRQGASPLHF
CDR3nt: TGTGCCAGCAGTTACTCGATGCGACAGGGGGCTTCACCCCTCCACTTT
abundance: -
v_gene: TRBV6-5
j_gene: TRBJ1-6
d_gene: TRBD1

CDR3aa: CASSRENWYNEQFF
CDR3nt: TGCGCCAGCAGCCGGGAAAACTGGTACAATGAGCAGTTCTTC
abundance: -
v_gene: TRBV4-1
j_gene: TRBJ2-1
d_gene: -

CDR3aa: CASSEGYYGYTF
CDR3nt: TGTGCCAGCAGCGAGGGGTACTATGGCTACACCTTC
abundance: -
v_gene: TRBV11-2
j_gene: TRBJ1-2
d_gene: -

CDR3aa: CAIKDVGVNIQYF
CDR3nt: TGTGCCATCAAAGACGTCGGGGTGAACATTCAGTACTTC
abundance: -
v_gene: TRBV10-3
j_gene: TRBJ2-4
d_gene: -

CDR3aa: CASSLRTPNTEAFF
CDR3nt: TGTGCCAGCAGCCTAAGGACACCGAACACTGAAGCTTTCTTT
abundance: -
v_gene: TRBV7-9
j_gene: TRBJ1-1
d_gene: -

CDR3aa: CASSEPGGGADTQYF
CDR3nt: TGCGCCAGCAGCGAACCCGGGGGAGGGGCAGATACGCAGTATTTT
abundance: -
v_gene: TRBV5-1
j_gene: TRBJ2-3
d_gene: TRBD2

CDR3aa: CASSIWDGHLNTEAFF
CDR3nt: TGTGCCAGTAGTATCTGGGACGGACACTTGAACACTGAAGCTTTCTTT
abundance: once
v_gene: TRBV19
j_gene: TRBJ1-1
d_gene: -

CDR3aa: CASGGGETQYF
CDR3nt: TGTGCCAGCGGGGGCGGAGAGACCCAGTACTTC
abundance: -
v_gene: TRBV2
j_gene: TRBJ2-5
d_gene: -

CDR3aa: CASSMVVQETQYF
CDR3nt: TGTGCCAGTAGTATGGTAGTCCAAGAGACCCAGTACTTC
abundance: -
v_gene: TRBV19
j_gene: TRBJ2-5
d_gene: -

CDR3aa: CASSVASSGTFHEQYF
CDR3nt: TGTGCCAGCAGCGTAGCATCCTCCGGGACCTTCCACGAGCAGTACTTC
abundance: -
v_gene: TRBV9
j_gene: TRBJ2-7
d_gene: -

CDR3aa: CASSQDPQLAGGSTDTQYF
CDR3nt: TGCGCCAGCAGCCAAGATCCCCAACTAGCGGGGGGTAGCACAGATACGCAGTATTTT
abundance: -
v_gene: TRBV4-1
j_gene: TRBJ2-3
d_gene: TRBD2

CDR3aa: CSVIGGGGTDTQYF
CDR3nt: TGCAGCGTTATCGGCGGGGGGGGGACGGATACGCAGTATTTT
abundance: few
v_gene: TRBV29-1
j_gene: TRBJ2-3
d_gene: TRBD2

CDR3aa: CASSVLQGADYGYTF
CDR3nt: TGTGCCAGCAGTGTACTACAGGGGGCCGACTATGGCTACACCTTC
abundance: once
v_gene: TRBV6-1
j_gene: TRBJ1-2
d_gene: TRBD1

CDR3aa: CASSLAGRNYEQYF
CDR3nt: TGTGCCAGCAGCTTGGCAGGCAGGAACTACGAGCAGTACTTC
abundance: -
v_gene: TRBV5-4
j_gene: TRBJ2-7
d_gene: -